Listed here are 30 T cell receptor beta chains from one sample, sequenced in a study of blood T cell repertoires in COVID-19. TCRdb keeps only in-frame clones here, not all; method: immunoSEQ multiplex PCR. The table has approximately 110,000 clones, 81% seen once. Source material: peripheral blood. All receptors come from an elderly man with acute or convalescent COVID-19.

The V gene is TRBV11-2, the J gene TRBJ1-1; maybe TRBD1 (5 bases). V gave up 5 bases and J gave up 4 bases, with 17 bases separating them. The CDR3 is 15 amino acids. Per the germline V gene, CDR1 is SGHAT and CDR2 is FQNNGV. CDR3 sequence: CASSLTFGGGTEAFF. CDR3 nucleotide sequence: TGTGCCAGCAGCCTCACCTTTGGGGGGGGCACTGAAGCTTTCTTT. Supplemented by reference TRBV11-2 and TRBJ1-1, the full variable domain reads EAGVAQSPRYKIIEKRQSVAFWCNPISGHATLYWYQQILGQGPKLLIQFQNNGVVDDSQLPKDRFSAERLKGVDSTLKIQPAKLEDSAVYLCASSLTFGGGTEAFFGQGTRLTVV.

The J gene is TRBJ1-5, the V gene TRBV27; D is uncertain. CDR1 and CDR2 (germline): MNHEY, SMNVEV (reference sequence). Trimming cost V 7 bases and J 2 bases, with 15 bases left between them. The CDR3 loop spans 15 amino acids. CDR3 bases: TGTGCCAGCATTCCGAGGGTTAGGGGCAATCAGCCCCAGCATTTT. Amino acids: CASIPRVRGNQPQHF.

The CDR3 here is CSAGRGIGELFF. The CDR3 DNA follows: TGCAGCGCTGGGAGGGGAATCGGGGAGCTGTTTTTT. V gene TRBV29-1 combines with J gene TRBJ2-2; TRBD2 aligns across 7 bases. The CDR3 loop spans 12 amino acids. Germline loops: CDR1 SQVTM, CDR2 ANQGSEA. After removal of 7 bases from V and 7 bases from J, the junction contained 6 bases not matched to a gene.

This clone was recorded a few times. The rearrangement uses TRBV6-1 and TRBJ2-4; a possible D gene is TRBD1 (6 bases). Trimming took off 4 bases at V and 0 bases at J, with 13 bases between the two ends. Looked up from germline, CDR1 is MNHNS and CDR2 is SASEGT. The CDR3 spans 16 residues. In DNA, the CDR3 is TGTGCCAGCAGTGGAGGACAGATTCTAGCCAAAAACATTCAGTACTTC. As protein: CASSGGQILAKNIQYF.

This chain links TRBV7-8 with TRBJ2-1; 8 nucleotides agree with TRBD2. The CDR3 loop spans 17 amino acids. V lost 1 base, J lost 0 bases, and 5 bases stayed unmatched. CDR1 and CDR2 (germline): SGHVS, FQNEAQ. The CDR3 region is CASSLVQSGSSYNEQFF. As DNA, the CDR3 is TGTGCCAGCAGCTTAGTCCAAAGCGGGAGCTCCTACAATGAGCAGTTCTTC.

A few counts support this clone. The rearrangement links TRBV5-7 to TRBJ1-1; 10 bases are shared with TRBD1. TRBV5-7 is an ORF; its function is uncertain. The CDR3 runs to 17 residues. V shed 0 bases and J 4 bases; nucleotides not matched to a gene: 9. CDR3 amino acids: CASSLEDRGSTFTEAFF. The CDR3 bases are TGTGCCAGCAGCTTGGAGGACAGGGGGTCGACTTTCACTGAAGCTTTCTTT.

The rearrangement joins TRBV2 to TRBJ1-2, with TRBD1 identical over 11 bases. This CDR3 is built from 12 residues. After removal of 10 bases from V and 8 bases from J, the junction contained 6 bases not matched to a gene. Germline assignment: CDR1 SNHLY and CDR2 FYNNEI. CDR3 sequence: CATWTGGLGYTF. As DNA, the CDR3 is TGTGCCACCTGGACAGGGGGCTTAGGCTACACCTTC.

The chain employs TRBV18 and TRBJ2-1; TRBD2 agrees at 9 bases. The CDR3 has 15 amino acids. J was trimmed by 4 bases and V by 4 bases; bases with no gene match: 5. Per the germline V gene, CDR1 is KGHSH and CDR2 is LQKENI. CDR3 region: CASSLTSGPYNEQFF. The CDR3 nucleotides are TGTGCCAGCTCACTAACTAGCGGGCCTTACAATGAGCAGTTCTTC.

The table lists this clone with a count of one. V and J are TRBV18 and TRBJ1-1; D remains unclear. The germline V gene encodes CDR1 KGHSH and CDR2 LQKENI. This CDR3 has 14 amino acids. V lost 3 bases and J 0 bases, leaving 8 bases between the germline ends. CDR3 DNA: TGTGCCAGCTCACCTTTGGCACTGAACACTGAAGCTTTCTTT. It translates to CASSPLALNTEAFF. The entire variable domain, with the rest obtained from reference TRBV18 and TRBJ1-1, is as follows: NAGVMQNPRHLVRRRGQEARLRCSPMKGHSHVYWYRQLPEEGLKFMVYLQKENIIDESGMPKERFSAEFPKEGPSILRIQQVVRGDSAAYFCASSPLALNTEAFFGQGTRLTVV.

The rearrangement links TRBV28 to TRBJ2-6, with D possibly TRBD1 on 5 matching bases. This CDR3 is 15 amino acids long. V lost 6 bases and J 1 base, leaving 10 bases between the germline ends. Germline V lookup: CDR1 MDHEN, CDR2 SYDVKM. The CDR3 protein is CASSTTASGANVLTF. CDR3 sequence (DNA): TGTGCCAGCAGCACGACAGCTTCTGGGGCCAACGTCCTGACTTTC.

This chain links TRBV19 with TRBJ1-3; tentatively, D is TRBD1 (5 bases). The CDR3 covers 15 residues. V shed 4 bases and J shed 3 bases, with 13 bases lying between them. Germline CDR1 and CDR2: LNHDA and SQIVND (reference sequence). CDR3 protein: CASSSAGKGGNTIYF. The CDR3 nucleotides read TGTGCCAGTAGTAGCGCAGGGAAAGGTGGAAACACCATATATTTT.

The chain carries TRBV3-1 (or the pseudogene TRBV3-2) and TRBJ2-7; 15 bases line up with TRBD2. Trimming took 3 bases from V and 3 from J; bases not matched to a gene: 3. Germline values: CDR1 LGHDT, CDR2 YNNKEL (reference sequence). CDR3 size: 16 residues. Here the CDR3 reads CASSQGLAGGLYEQYF. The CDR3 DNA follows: TGTGCCAGCAGCCAGGGACTAGCGGGAGGACTCTACGAGCAGTACTTC.

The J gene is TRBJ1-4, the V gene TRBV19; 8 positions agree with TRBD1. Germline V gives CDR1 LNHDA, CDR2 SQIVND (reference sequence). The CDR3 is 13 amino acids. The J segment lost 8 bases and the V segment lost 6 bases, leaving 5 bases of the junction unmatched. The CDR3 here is CASSRGRFEKLFF. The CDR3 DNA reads TGTGCCAGTAGCAGGGGGCGCTTCGAAAAACTGTTTTTT.

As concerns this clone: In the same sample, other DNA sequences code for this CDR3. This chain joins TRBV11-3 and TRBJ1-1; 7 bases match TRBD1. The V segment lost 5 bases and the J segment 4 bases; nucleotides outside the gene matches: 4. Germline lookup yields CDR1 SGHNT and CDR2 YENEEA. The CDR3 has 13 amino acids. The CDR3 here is CASSLTGTTEAFF. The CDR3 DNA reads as TGTGCCAGCAGCCTGACAGGGACCACTGAAGCTTTCTTT.

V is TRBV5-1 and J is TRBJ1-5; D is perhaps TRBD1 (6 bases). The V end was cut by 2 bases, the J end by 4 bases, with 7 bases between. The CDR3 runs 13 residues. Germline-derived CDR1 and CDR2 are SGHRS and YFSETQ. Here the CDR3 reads CASSFTGNQPQHF. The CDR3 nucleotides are TGCGCCAGCAGCTTTACAGGGAATCAGCCCCAGCATTTT.

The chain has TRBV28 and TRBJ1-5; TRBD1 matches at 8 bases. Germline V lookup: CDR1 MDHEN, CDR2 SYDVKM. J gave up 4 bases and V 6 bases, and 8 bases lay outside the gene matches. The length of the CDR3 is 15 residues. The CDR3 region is CASSRSGGANQPQHF. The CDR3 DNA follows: TGTGCCAGCAGCCGATCAGGGGGCGCGAATCAGCCCCAGCATTTT.

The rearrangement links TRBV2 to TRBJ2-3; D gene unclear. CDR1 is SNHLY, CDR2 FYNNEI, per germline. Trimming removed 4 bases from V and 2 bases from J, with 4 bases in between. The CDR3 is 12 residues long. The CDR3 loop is CASSVNTDTQYF. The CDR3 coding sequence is TGTGCCAGCAGTGTAAACACAGATACGCAGTATTTT.

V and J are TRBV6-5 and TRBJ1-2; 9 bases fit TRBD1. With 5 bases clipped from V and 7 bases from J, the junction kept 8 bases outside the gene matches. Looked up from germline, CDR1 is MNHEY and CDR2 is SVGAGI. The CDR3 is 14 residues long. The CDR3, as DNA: TGTGCCAGCAGTACAGGACAGGGGAAGGGTGGCTACACCTTC. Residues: CASSTGQGKGGYTF.

CDR3 in DNA: TGCAGCGTTGAGGGACAGGTACAAGAGACCCAGTACTTC. It translates to CSVEGQVQETQYF. The chain recombines TRBV29-1 with TRBJ2-5; 8 bases align to TRBD1. Unmatched junction bases numbered 2, after V lost 3 bases and J lost 2 bases. The CDR3 runs to 13 residues. Per germline, CDR1 SQVTM and CDR2 ANQGSEA.

The CDR3 DNA follows: TGTGCCAGCAGCTTCGGGGGGGCTAGAACTGGAAACACCATATATTTT. Its translation is CASSFGGARTGNTIYF. This chain joins TRBV7-9 and TRBJ1-3; D possibly corresponds to TRBD1 (6 bases). V was shortened by 3 bases and J by 2 bases, with 14 bases between the two germline ends. Germline CDR1 and CDR2: SEHNR and FQNEAQ (reference sequence). This CDR3 comprises 16 residues.

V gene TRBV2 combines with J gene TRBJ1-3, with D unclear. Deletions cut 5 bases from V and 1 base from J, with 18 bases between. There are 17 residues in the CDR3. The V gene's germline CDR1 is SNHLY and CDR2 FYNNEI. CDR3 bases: TGTGCCAGCAGTTTTCCCGGAGGCCGAGCTTCTGGAAACACCATATATTTT. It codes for CASSFPGGRASGNTIYF. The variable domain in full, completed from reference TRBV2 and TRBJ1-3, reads EPEVTQTPSHQVTQMGQEVILRCVPISNHLYFYWYRQILGQKVEFLVSFYNNEISEKSEIFDDQFSVERPDGSNFTLKIRSTKLEDSAMYFCASSFPGGRASGNTIYFGEGSWLTVV.

CDR3 residues: CASSQGPPYEQYF. The CDR3 DNA reads TGTGCCAGCAGTCAGGGGCCTCCCTACGAGCAGTACTTC. V usage is TRBV6-5 and J usage is TRBJ2-7, with a possible D match to TRBD1 (6 bases). CDR1 MNHEY and CDR2 SVGAGI come from the germline V gene. The CDR3 spans 13 residues. Trimming took 5 bases from V and 2 from J, leaving 10 bases between them.

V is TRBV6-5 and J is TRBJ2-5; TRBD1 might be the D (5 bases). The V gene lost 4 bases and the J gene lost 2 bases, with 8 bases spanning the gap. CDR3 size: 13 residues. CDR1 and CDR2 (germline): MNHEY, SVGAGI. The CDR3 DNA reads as TGTGCCAGCAGTTCGAGACAGCAAGAGACCCAGTACTTC. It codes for CASSSRQQETQYF.

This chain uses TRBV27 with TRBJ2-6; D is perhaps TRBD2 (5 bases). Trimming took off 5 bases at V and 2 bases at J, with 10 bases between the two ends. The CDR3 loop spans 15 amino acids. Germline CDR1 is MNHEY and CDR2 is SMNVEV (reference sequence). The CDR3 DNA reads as TGTGCCAGCAGTCCGGGATTCCCTGGGGCCAACGTCCTGACTTTC. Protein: CASSPGFPGANVLTF.

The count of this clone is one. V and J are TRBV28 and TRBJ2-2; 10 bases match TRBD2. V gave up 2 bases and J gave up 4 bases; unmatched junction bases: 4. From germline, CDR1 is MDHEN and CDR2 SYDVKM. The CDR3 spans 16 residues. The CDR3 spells CASSLLASGSTGELFF. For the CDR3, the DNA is TGTGCCAGCAGTTTACTGGCTAGCGGGAGCACCGGGGAGCTGTTTTTT.

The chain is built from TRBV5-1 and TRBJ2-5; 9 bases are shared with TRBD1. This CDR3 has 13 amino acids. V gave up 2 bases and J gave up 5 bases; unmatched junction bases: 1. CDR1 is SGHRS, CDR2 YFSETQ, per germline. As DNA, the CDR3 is TGCGCCAGCAGCTTAGGGACAGGGGAGACCCAGTACTTC. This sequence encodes CASSLGTGETQYF.

In DNA form, the CDR3 reads TGTGCCAGCAGCGGACAGGGGCGACCCGAAAGAGGCTCACCCCTCCACTTT. It translates to CASSGQGRPERGSPLHF. The rearrangement joins TRBV9 to TRBJ1-6; 8 bases agree with TRBD1. J was trimmed by 10 bases and V by 3 bases; bases with no gene match: 15. The CDR3 has 17 amino acids. The germline CDR1 and CDR2 sequences are SGDLS and YYNGEE.

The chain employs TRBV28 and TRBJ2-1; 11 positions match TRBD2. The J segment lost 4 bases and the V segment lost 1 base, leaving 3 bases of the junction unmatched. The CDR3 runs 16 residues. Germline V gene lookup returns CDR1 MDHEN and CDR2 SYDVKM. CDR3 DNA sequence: TGTGCCAGCAGTTTATACGGGACTAGCGGATACAATGAGCAGTTCTTC. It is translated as CASSLYGTSGYNEQFF.

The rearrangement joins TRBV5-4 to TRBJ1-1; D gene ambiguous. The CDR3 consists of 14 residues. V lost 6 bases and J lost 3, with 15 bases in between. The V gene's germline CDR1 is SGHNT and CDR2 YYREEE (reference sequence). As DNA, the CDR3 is TGTGCCAGCAAAGGAGAGCGGTTGGACACTGAAGCTTTCTTT. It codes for CASKGERLDTEAFF.

The CDR3 loop reads CASSQTSGRFSEQFF. In DNA form, the CDR3 reads TGTGCCAGCAGCCAGACTAGCGGGAGATTTAGTGAGCAGTTCTTC. The rearrangement uses TRBV11-1 and TRBJ2-1, with 12 bases that match TRBD2. Germline lookup yields CDR1 SGHAT and CDR2 FQDESV (reference sequence). CDR3 length equals 15 residues. V was pared by 5 bases and J by 9 bases, with 8 bases of the junction left unmatched.